Presented here are 12 T cell receptor beta chains from one specimen sequenced in a study of blood T cell repertoires in COVID-19. Generated by immunoSEQ multiplex PCR, the TCRdb table keeps only in-frame clones and is missing some. Of 380,000 or so clones detected, 70% to 90% appear once; the ten largest clones hold roughly 1.9%. Sequencing was done on a sample of PBMCs or T cells enriched from blood (not recorded which). Source of these receptors: a woman aged 35 to 49 with acute COVID-19.

The chain links TRBV5-4 to TRBJ1-3; D possibly corresponds to TRBD1 (6 bases). The V and J ends lost 7 bases and 2 bases respectively, with 13 bases between them. The CDR3 sequence is 14 residues long. CDR1 and CDR2 (germline): SGHNT, YYREEE (reference sequence). The CDR3 loop reads CASRLGGAGNTIYF. The CDR3 nucleotides are TGTGCCAGCCGCCTAGGGGGGGCTGGAAACACCATATATTTT. The full variable domain, completed using reference TRBV5-4 and TRBJ1-3, is ETGVTQSPTHLIKTRGQQVTLRCSSQSGHNTVSWYQQALGQGPQFIFQYYREEENGRGNFPPRFSGLQFPNYSSELNVNALELDDSALYLCASRLGGAGNTIYFGEGSWLTVV.

The rearrangement uses TRBV30 and TRBJ1-1; D unclear. Germline CDR1 and CDR2: GTSNPN and SVGIG (reference sequence). This CDR3 has 12 amino acids. V shed 3 bases and J shed 3 bases, with 8 bases lying between them. CDR3 amino acids: CAWSSVDTEAFF. For the CDR3, the DNA is TGTGCCTGGAGCAGCGTGGACACTGAAGCTTTCTTT. Full variable domain (missing parts from reference TRBV30 and TRBJ1-1): SQTIHQWPATLVQPVGSPLSLECTVEGTSNPNLYWYRQAAGRGLQLLFYSVGIGQISSEVPQNLSASRPQDRQFILSSKKLLLSDSGFYLCAWSSVDTEAFFGQGTRLTVV.

This clone has only a few counts. J is TRBJ1-1 and V is TRBV23-1, with D maybe TRBD1 (5 bases). TRBV23-1 carries the ORF label, with uncertain function. V lost 11 bases and J 4 bases, leaving 17 bases between the germline ends. The CDR3 runs 13 residues. The CDR3 sequence is CAFSPRVITEAFF. CDR3 DNA sequence: TGCGCCTTTTCGCCCAGGGTGATCACTGAAGCTTTCTTT.

V usage is TRBV2 and J usage is TRBJ2-6; TRBD1 matches 9 bases. Per the germline V gene, CDR1 is SNHLY and CDR2 is FYNNEI. This CDR3 comprises 18 residues. J lost 0 bases, V lost 2 bases, and 5 bases had no gene match. This CDR3 is CASSEPDRGGSGANVLTF. The CDR3 DNA reads as TGTGCCAGCAGTGAACCGGACAGGGGAGGCTCTGGGGCCAACGTCCTGACTTTC.

V usage is TRBV3-1 (or the pseudogene TRBV3-2) and J usage is TRBJ2-1; TRBD1 might be the D (6 bases). Trimming took off 1 base at V and 6 bases at J, with 13 bases between the two ends. The length of the CDR3 is 15 residues. Germline CDR1 and CDR2: LGHDT and YNNKEL (reference sequence). The CDR3 nucleotides read TGTGCCAGCAGCCAAGGCACAGGGAATGTCAATGAGCAGTTCTTC. Translating it yields CASSQGTGNVNEQFF.

This chain joins TRBV19 and TRBJ1-2; D is uncertain. Per the germline V gene, CDR1 is LNHDA and CDR2 is SQIVND (reference sequence). Trimming cost V 5 bases and J 8 bases, with 15 bases left between them. The length of the CDR3 is 13 residues. This CDR3 is CASSPPGSGGYTF. The CDR3 region has the DNA TGTGCCAGTAGTCCACCAGGATCTGGCGGCTACACCTTC.

This clone was seen a single time. V usage is TRBV12-5 and J usage is TRBJ2-3; TRBD2 is a possible D gene (6 bases). The V and J ends lost 9 bases and 0 bases respectively, with 13 bases between them. The CDR3 runs to 14 residues. Germline V gene sequence: CDR1 LGHNT, CDR2 FRNRAP. CDR3 sequence (DNA): TGTGCTAGCCAGTCCGGGACTAGCACAGATACGCAGTATTTT. Its translation is CASQSGTSTDTQYF.

This rearrangement joins TRBV5-1 to TRBJ2-3, with TRBD2 matching over 11 bases. Germline trimming cut 0 bases from V and 6 bases from J; bases unmatched to any gene: 9. The CDR3 runs to 17 residues. CDR1 and CDR2 from the germline V gene are SGHRS and YFSETQ. In nucleotides, the CDR3 is TGCGCCAGCAGCTTGGTGATAGCGGGGGGGCCTGGGGATACGCAGTATTTT. As protein: CASSLVIAGGPGDTQYF. The full variable domain, rest sourced from reference TRBV5-1 and TRBJ2-3, is KAGVTQTPRYLIKTRGQQVTLSCSPISGHRSVSWYQQTPGQGLQFLFEYFSETQRNKGNFPGRFSGRQFSNSRSEMNVSTLELGDSALYLCASSLVIAGGPGDTQYFGPGTRLTVL.

There are a few counts of this clone. The chain carries TRBV5-1 and TRBJ1-6; TRBD1 might be the D (5 bases). There are 15 residues in the CDR3. Germline CDR1 reads SGHRS; CDR2 reads YFSETQ. Trimming pared 1 base from V and 4 bases from J, leaving 9 bases between. In DNA, the CDR3 is TGCGCCAGCAGCTTGATGACAGATTATAATTCACCCCTCCACTTT. Protein product: CASSLMTDYNSPLHF.

The J gene is TRBJ1-2, the V gene TRBV5-6; 9 bases are shared with TRBD1. The CDR3 covers 16 residues. V lost 4 bases to trimming and J lost 1 base; unmatched junction nucleotides: 8. Per germline, CDR1 SGHDT and CDR2 YYEEEE. CDR3 in DNA: TGTGCCAGCAGCAACGACAGGGGGTGGGGTAACTATGGCTACACCTTC. Its protein product is CASSNDRGWGNYGYTF.

The chain has TRBV29-1 and TRBJ1-2; 11 bases agree with TRBD1. Germline V gives CDR1 SQVTM, CDR2 ANQGSEA. The CDR3 runs 12 residues. Unmatched junction bases numbered 5, after V lost 6 bases and J lost 8 bases. CDR3 sequence reads: CSVADRGLGYTF. CDR3 DNA: TGCAGCGTAGCGGACAGGGGGCTCGGCTACACCTTC. Combining the CDR3 with reference TRBV29-1 and TRBJ1-2 gives the whole variable domain SAVISQKPSRDICQRGTSLTIQCQVDSQVTMMFWYRQQPGQSLTLIATANQGSEATYESGFVIDKFPISRPNLTFSTLTVSNMSPEDSSIYLCSVADRGLGYTFGSGTRLTVV.

This sequence joins TRBV10-3 and TRBJ1-6, with TRBD1 matching 8 bases. V lost 6 bases to trimming and J lost 7 bases; unmatched junction nucleotides: 5. The CDR3 extends over 14 amino acids. Germline assignment: CDR1 ENHRY and CDR2 SYGVKD. CDR3 sequence: CAISDAGGNSPLHF. The CDR3 DNA is TGTGCCATCAGCGATGCAGGGGGCAATTCACCCCTCCACTTT.